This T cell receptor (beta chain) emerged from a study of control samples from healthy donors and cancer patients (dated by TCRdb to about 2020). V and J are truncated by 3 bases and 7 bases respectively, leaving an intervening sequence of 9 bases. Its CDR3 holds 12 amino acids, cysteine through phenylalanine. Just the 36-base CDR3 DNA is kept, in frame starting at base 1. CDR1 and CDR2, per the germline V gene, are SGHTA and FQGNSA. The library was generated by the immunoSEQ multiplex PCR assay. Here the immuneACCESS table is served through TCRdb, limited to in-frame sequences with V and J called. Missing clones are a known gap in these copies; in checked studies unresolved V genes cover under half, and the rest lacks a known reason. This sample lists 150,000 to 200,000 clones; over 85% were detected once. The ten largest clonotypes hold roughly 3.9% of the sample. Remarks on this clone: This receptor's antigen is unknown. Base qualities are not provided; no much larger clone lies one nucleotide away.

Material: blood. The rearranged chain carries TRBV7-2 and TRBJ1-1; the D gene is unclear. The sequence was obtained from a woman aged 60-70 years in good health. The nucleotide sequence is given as TGTGCCAGCAGCTTTGTCACCGATGAAGCTTTCTTT. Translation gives CASSFVTDEAFF. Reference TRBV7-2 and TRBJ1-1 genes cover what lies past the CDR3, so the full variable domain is GAGVSQSPSNKVTEKGKDVELRCDPISGHTALYWYRQSLGQGLEFLIYFQGNSAPDKSGLPSDRFSAERTGGSVSTLTIQRTQQEDSAVYLCASSFVTDEAFFGQGTRLTVV.